A selection of T cell receptor beta chains follows, all from one sample in a study of CD8 T cells in Susac syndrome. One entry per CDR3 protein results from TCRdb running MiXCR on the immunoSEQ multiplex PCR reads. The profile shows 150,000 to 200,000 distinct CDR3 sequences, 90% to 95% of them singletons. Sequenced: CD4+ T cells from PBMCs. These receptors were obtained from a human donor in good health. The CDR3 runs from the conserved cysteine through the conserved F or W. D genes are given only for firm matches. For some rows the clone size is stated as once, few or many, or as a class when expanded; others skip it.

>-|TRBJ2-2|TRBV29-1|-
TGCAGCGTTTCTGAGGTCGGGGAGCTGTTTTTT
CSVSEVGELFF
>TRBD2|TRBJ2-7|TRBV27|-
TGTGCCAGCAGCCCTAGCGGGGTCTACGAGCAGTACTTC
CASSPSGVYEQYF
>-|TRBJ2-1|TRBV3-1|-
TGTGCCAGCAGCCAGGGGGGCCCAAATGAGCAGTTCTTC
CASSQGGPNEQFF
>TRBD2|TRBJ2-2|TRBV6-1|-
TGTGCCAGCAGTGAAATCGGACTAGCGGCCGCCGGGGAGCTGTTTTTT
CASSEIGLAAAGELFF
>-|TRBJ2-7|TRBV2|-
TGTGCCAGCAGTGAAGAGCTATGGCGGGGTCCGTACGAGCAGTACTTC
CASSEELWRGPYEQYF
>-|TRBJ1-1|TRBV29-1|-
TGCAGCGTTCGGACCGGGGCCTATGAAGCTTTCTTT
CSVRTGAYEAFF
>TRBD1|TRBJ2-5|TRBV12-3/TRBV12-4|-
TGTGCCAGCAGTCCCGAGGACAGGGTCTGGGAGACCCAGTACTTC
CASSPEDRVWETQYF
>-|TRBJ2-7|TRBV27|-
TGTGCCAGCAGTTTATCGGGCCAGGGTGCCGAGCAGTACTTC
CASSLSGQGAEQYF
>-|TRBJ1-2|TRBV6-6|-
TGTGCCAGCAGCCCCGGGGCAGGGAGGGGCTACACCTTC
CASSPGAGRGYTF
>TRBD2|TRBJ2-1|TRBV20-1|-
TGCAGTGTTGGTCTAGCGGGGGCTTACAATGAGCAGTTCTTC
CSVGLAGAYNEQFF
>-|TRBJ1-5|TRBV29-1|-
TGCAGCGCTGGGGGCGGGAATCAGCCCCAGCATTTT
CSAGGGNQPQHF
>TRBD1|TRBJ1-1|TRBV28|-
TGTGCCAGCAGTTGGGCGGACAGGATGAACACTGAAGCTTTCTTT
CASSWADRMNTEAFF
>TRBD1|TRBJ1-1|TRBV5-1|-
TGCGCCAGCAGCTTGAGGGACAGTGAAGCTTTCTTT
CASSLRDSEAFF
>-|TRBJ1-6|TRBV3-1|-
TGTGCCAGCAGCCAAGTGAACGCCGGACCCCTCCACTTT
CASSQVNAGPLHF
>-|TRBJ2-3|TRBV18|once
TGTGCCAGCTCACCACTCGCGCAGGGAAACTCAGATACGCAGTATTTT
CASSPLAQGNSDTQYF
>-|TRBJ2-5|TRBV20-1|-
TGCAGTGCTAGGGTCCAGCCTGGGGGAGAGACCCAGTACTTC
CSARVQPGGETQYF
>-|TRBJ2-3|TRBV4-3|once
TGCGCCAGCAGCCAAGACCGGGCGTCGTCGGATACGCAGTATTTT
CASSQDRASSDTQYF